The 15 T cell receptor beta chains below come from one sample, sequenced in a study of CD8+ T cells in alopecia areata. The treatment denotes: oral pan-JAK inhibitor, 5-10 mg twice daily. Sequencing templates came from extracted RNA that was reverse transcribed into cDNA. Using immunoSEQ multiplex PCR, the repertoire was profiled, and TCRdb retains in-frame clones only, with some absent. The sample lists 93,000 or so clones, 65% to 90% seen once, with approximately 10% in the top ten. The material sequenced was CD8+ T cells sorted from blood, taken between weeks 30 and 35, from a patient treated with tofacitinib. These TCRs come from a human donor with alopecia areata.

In nucleotides, the CDR3 is TGTGCCAGCAGTTTATCCCCCCTCTCCGGGACGGAGTACGAGCAGTACTTC. Its translation: CASSLSPLSGTEYEQYF. V gene TRBV27 combines with J gene TRBJ2-5; possibly TRBD1 or TRBD2 for D (5 bases each). The end of the DNA aligns better with TRBJ2-7, so the J call may be wrong. This CDR3 region has 17 residues. Germline V lookup: CDR1 MNHEY, CDR2 SMNVEV (reference sequence).

This clone has only a few counts. J is TRBJ2-7 and V is TRBV19; 8 positions agree with TRBD1. Per germline, CDR1 LNHDA and CDR2 SQIVND (reference sequence). With V trimmed by 6 bases and J by 4 bases, 11 bases remained unmatched. CDR3 size: 15 residues. The CDR3 reads CASSYTTGVIYEQYF. The CDR3 bases are TGTGCCAGTAGCTACACGACAGGGGTGATTTACGAGCAGTACTTC.

The rearrangement joins TRBV29-1 to TRBJ1-2, with D hard to call. In germline, CDR1 is SQVTM, CDR2 ANQGSEA. V was cut by 5 bases and J by 0 bases, with 13 bases left in between. CDR3 length equals 14 residues. The CDR3 is CSVPDETSNYGYTF. CDR3 DNA sequence: TGCAGCGTTCCCGACGAAACCTCTAACTATGGCTACACCTTC. The full variable domain, with the rest looked up from reference TRBV29-1 and TRBJ1-2, is SAVISQKPSRDICQRGTSLTIQCQVDSQVTMMFWYRQQPGQSLTLIATANQGSEATYESGFVIDKFPISRPNLTFSTLTVSNMSPEDSSIYLCSVPDETSNYGYTFGSGTRLTVV.

The rearrangement uses TRBV5-4 and TRBJ2-7, with D perhaps TRBD2 (5 bases). From germline, CDR1 is SGHNT and CDR2 YYREEE (reference sequence). V lost 4 bases, J lost 3 bases, and 11 bases lay in between. The CDR3 length is 13 residues. The CDR3 region is CASSPGLNYEQYF. The CDR3 bases are TGTGCCAGCAGCCCTGGACTCAACTACGAGCAGTACTTC.

The V gene is TRBV27, the J gene TRBJ2-1, with TRBD1 matching 7 bases. The V gene end was trimmed by 5 bases and the J gene end by 3 bases; junction bases not matched to a gene: 10. The germline CDR1 and CDR2 sequences are MNHEY and SMNVEV (reference sequence). This CDR3 comprises 16 residues. The CDR3 coding sequence is TGTGCCAGCAGTGCCACCGGGACAGACCTCTACAATGAGCAGTTCTTC. This gives the protein CASSATGTDLYNEQFF.

The CDR3 region is CASSVGLAGYDTQYF. The DNA of the CDR3 is TGTGCCAGCAGCGTAGGGCTAGCGGGCTATGATACGCAGTATTTT. The chain is built from TRBV9 and TRBJ2-3, with 8 nucleotides matching TRBD2. V was pared by 0 bases and J by 6 bases, with 6 bases of the junction left unmatched. Germline assignment: CDR1 SGDLS and CDR2 YYNGEE. The CDR3 consists of 15 residues.

The V and J genes are TRBV7-9 and TRBJ2-1, with TRBD2 matching over 9 bases. The germline CDR1 and CDR2 sequences are SEHNR and FQNEAQ (reference sequence). The J segment lost 4 bases and the V segment lost 4 bases, leaving 5 bases of the junction unmatched. The CDR3 has 15 amino acids. CDR3 residues: CASSSLAGMYNEQFF. CDR3 in DNA: TGTGCCAGCAGCTCTCTAGCGGGAATGTACAATGAGCAGTTCTTC.

The CDR3 coding sequence is TGTGCCAGCAGTGACGACAGGTACTACGAGCAGTACTTC. As protein: CASSDDRYYEQYF. This chain uses TRBV25-1 with TRBJ2-7, with D perhaps matching TRBD1 (6 bases). CDR1 is MGHDK and CDR2 is SYGVNS in the germline V gene. This CDR3 is built from 13 residues. V lost 3 bases, J lost 3 bases, and 9 bases lay in between.

The chain joins TRBV7-9 to TRBJ2-3, with D tentatively TRBD1 or TRBD2 (5 bases each). CDR3 length: 11 residues. Deletions cut 3 bases from V and 8 bases from J, with 6 bases between. Germline CDR1 and CDR2: SEHNR and FQNEAQ (reference sequence). DNA of the CDR3: TGTGCCAGCAGCTTGAGGGGTACGCAGTATTTT. Translation gives CASSLRGTQYF. Supplemented by reference TRBV7-9 and TRBJ2-3, the full variable domain reads DTGVSQNPRHKITKRGQNVTFRCDPISEHNRLYWYRQTLGQGPEFLTYFQNEAQLEKSRLLSDRFSAERPKGSFSTLEIQRTEQGDSAMYLCASSLRGTQYFGPGTRLTVL.

V is TRBV6-4 and J is TRBJ2-1; 9 bases match TRBD2. CDR3 length: 15 amino acids. Germline-derived CDR1 and CDR2 are MRHNA and SNTAGT. The J segment lost 4 bases and the V segment lost 2 bases, leaving 3 bases of the junction unmatched. This CDR3 is CASSDLAGRYNEQFF. As DNA, the CDR3 is TGTGCCAGCAGTGACCTAGCGGGAAGGTACAATGAGCAGTTCTTC.

The chain links TRBV5-8 to TRBJ2-3; no clear D gene. Germline V gene data show CDR1 as SGHTS and CDR2 as YDEGEE. The CDR3 is 16 residues long. V was shortened by 3 bases and J by 4 bases, with 18 bases between the two germline ends. CDR3 nucleotide sequence: TGTGCCAGCAGCTCGAAAAAGACCCTCCTAGCAGATACGCAGTATTTT. Amino acid sequence: CASSSKKTLLADTQYF. Full variable domain (rest looked up from reference TRBV5-8 and TRBJ2-3): EAGVTQSPTHLIKTRGQQATLRCSPISGHTSVYWYQQALGLGLQFLLWYDEGEERNRGNFPPRFSGRQFPNYSSELNVNALELEDSALYLCASSSKKTLLADTQYFGPGTRLTVL.

V is TRBV7-9 and J is TRBJ2-1; 14 bases match TRBD2. CDR1 SEHNR and CDR2 FQNEAQ come from the germline V gene (reference sequence). V lost 5 bases to trimming and J lost 0 bases; unmatched junction nucleotides: 9. The CDR3 covers 19 residues. The CDR3 sequence: CASSPGTSGSLISYNEQFF. CDR3 nucleotides: TGTGCCAGCAGCCCCGGGACTAGCGGGAGTCTGATCTCCTACAATGAGCAGTTCTTC.

This chain joins TRBV4-1 and TRBJ2-1, with 13 positions matching TRBD2. V gave up 3 bases and J gave up 10 bases; unmatched junction bases: 9. The CDR3 consists of 16 residues. Germline values: CDR1 MGHRA, CDR2 YSYEKL. CDR3 DNA: TGCGCCAGCAGCCAGACCCGACTAGCGGGAGGCCAAGAGCAGTTCTTC. Its protein product is CASSQTRLAGGQEQFF.

The chain is built from TRBV27 and TRBJ2-3; D is perhaps TRBD2 (6 bases). Trimming stripped 5 bases from V and 6 bases from J, with 12 bases between. Per germline, CDR1 MNHEY and CDR2 SMNVEV (reference sequence). The CDR3 is 13 amino acids. The CDR3 sequence: CASSLTSADTQYF. The CDR3 coding sequence is TGTGCCAGCAGTCTGACTAGTGCCGATACGCAGTATTTT.

The chain recombines TRBV27 with TRBJ2-7, with 9 bases fitting TRBD2. Per germline, CDR1 MNHEY and CDR2 SMNVEV (reference sequence). This CDR3 has 13 amino acids. Trimming cost V 7 bases and J 4 bases; bases outside gene matches: 5. CDR3 protein: CASKLAGDYEQYF. CDR3 bases: TGTGCCAGCAAACTAGCGGGCGATTACGAGCAGTACTTC.